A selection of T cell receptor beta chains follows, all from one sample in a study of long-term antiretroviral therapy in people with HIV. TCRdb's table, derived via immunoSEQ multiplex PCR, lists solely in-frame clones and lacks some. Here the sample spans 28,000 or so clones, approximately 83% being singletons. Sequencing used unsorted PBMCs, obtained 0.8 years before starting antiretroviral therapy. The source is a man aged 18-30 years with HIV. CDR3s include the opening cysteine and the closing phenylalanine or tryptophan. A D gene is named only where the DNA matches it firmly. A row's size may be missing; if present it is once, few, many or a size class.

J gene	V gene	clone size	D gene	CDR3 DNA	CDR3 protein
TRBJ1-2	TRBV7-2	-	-	TGTGCCAGCAGCTTATCGACAGACAGAACAGTCTATGGCTACACCTTC	CASSLSTDRTVYGYTF
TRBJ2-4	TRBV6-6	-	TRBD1	TGTGCCAGCAGTCGACAGGGGGCAATCAAAAACATTCAGTACTTC	CASSRQGAIKNIQYF
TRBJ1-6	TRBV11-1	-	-	TGTGCCAGCCGACGGGATCAGGTCCCTAATTCACCCCTCCACTTT	CASRRDQVPNSPLHF
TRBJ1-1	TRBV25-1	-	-	TGTGCCAGCGGACTACACGATTATGGCACTGAAGCTTTCTTT	CASGLHDYGTEAFF
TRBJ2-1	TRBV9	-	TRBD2	TGTGCCAGCAGCAAAGCGGGGGTGGGGTATGATGAGCAGTTCTTC	CASSKAGVGYDEQFF
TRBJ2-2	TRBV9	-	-	TGTGCCAGCAGCGTAGCTTTCTCCGGGGAGCTGTTTTTT	CASSVAFSGELFF
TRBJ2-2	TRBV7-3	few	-	TGTGCCAGCAGGGGACAAATCAACACCGGGGAGCTGTTTTTT	CASRGQINTGELFF
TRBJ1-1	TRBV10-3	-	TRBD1	TGTGCCATCAGTGAGTGGAGGGGGCGAGATGAAGCTTTCTTT	CAISEWRGRDEAFF
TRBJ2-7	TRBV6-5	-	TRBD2	TGTGCCAGCAGTTACTTGGGACTAGCGGGAACCGAGCAGTACTTC	CASSYLGLAGTEQYF
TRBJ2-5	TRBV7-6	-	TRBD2	TGTGCCAGCAGTTCGACTAGCGGGAGGGTGACCCAGTACTTC	CASSSTSGRVTQYF
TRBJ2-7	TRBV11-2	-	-	TGTGCCAGCAGCTTAGGGACGGCTTGGCGACAGTACTTC	CASSLGTAWRQYF
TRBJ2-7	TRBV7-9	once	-	TGTGCCAGCAGCCCTTTGGACGAGGGGAGAGGCGAGCAGTACTTC	CASSPLDEGRGEQYF
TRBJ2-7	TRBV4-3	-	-	TGCGCCAGCAGCCAAGGGACAGTAAGCTCCTACGAGCAGTACTTC	CASSQGTVSSYEQYF
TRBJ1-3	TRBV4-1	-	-	TGCGCCAGCAGCCAGGCTGACCCGCCCGGAAACACCATATATTTT	CASSQADPPGNTIYF
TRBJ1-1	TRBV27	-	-	TGTGCCAGCAGTTCCCGAATGAACACTGAAGCTTTCTTT	CASSSRMNTEAFF
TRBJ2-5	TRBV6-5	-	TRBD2	TGTGCCAGCAGCCGGGGGGGGGAGACCCAGTACTTC	CASSRGGETQYF
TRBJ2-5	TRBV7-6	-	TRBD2	TGTGCCAGCAGCTTAGGGACTAGCGGGGTAGGATACGGAGAGACCCAGTACTTC	CASSLGTSGVGYGETQYF
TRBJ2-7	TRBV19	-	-	TGTGCCAGTAGGGCGGGACTGGACTACGAGCAGTACTTC	CASRAGLDYEQYF
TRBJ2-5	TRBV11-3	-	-	TGTGCCAGCAGCTTAGGCCAGGCCCCTCAAGAGACCCAGTACTTC	CASSLGQAPQETQYF
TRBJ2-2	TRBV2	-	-	TGTGCCAGCAGTGCGCGGGTCCACACCGGGGAGCTGTTTTTT	CASSARVHTGELFF
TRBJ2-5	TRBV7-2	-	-	TGTGCCAGCAGCTTGTTTGCGGGCCAAGAGACCCAGTACTTC	CASSLFAGQETQYF
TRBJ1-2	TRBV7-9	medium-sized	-	TGTGCCAGCAGCCGGGTGACTGGGGAGAGGGGCACCTTC	CASSRVTGERGTF
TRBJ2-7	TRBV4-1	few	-	TGCGCCAGCAGCCTACCGGGATCCGACGAGCAGTACTTC	CASSLPGSDEQYF